Each of the 9 T cell receptor beta chains below was sequenced from the same sample in a study of cytomegalovirus exposure and HLA in healthy donors. The PCR ran on 60 Vbeta and 13 Jbeta primers. Produced via immunoSEQ multiplex PCR; TCRdb's table is partial and in-frame only. This sample has approximately 61,000 clones; about 80% occur once, and the top ten carry about 51%. Sample: PBMCs. Source of these receptors: a man aged 45-65 years in good health and CMV-seropositive.

The rearrangement joins TRBV30 to TRBJ2-7, with D unclear. CDR1 GTSNPN and CDR2 SVGIG come from the germline V gene (reference sequence). V gave up 5 bases and J gave up 9 bases, with 14 bases separating them. The CDR3 runs 11 residues. CDR3: CAWRQEIWQYF. In nucleotides, the CDR3 is TGTGCCTGGCGGCAGGAAATTTGGCAGTACTTC.

This clone was found once. The chain combines TRBV5-1 with TRBJ1-2; D gene uncertain. V lost 2 bases and J 8 bases, leaving 16 bases between the germline ends. Germline V gene lookup returns CDR1 SGHRS and CDR2 YFSETQ. This CDR3 has 14 amino acids. CDR3 DNA: TGCGCCAGCAGCTTCTCCGAGGGTGTAGGCGGCTACACCTTC. Protein product: CASSFSEGVGGYTF.

Points on this clone: The junction differs from germline at one of its ends, possibly a read error. The chain joins TRBV4-1 to TRBJ2-7, with D perhaps matching TRBD2 (5 bases). The CDR3 runs to 16 residues. Germline values: CDR1 MGHRA, CDR2 YSYEKL. The CDR3 sequence: CASSQEGGKGYYEQCF. Here the CDR3 DNA reads TGCGCCAGCAGCCAAGAAGGAGGAAAAGGCTACTACGAGCAGTGCTTC.

The chain has TRBV10-3 and TRBJ2-7, with 7 bases matching TRBD1. V was pared by 10 bases and J by 2 bases, with 11 bases of the junction left unmatched. CDR1 is ENHRY and CDR2 is SYGVKD in the germline V gene. This CDR3 has 14 amino acids. The CDR3 protein is CATNPGTVTYEQYF. The CDR3 DNA reads TGTGCCACGAATCCCGGGACAGTGACCTACGAGCAGTACTTC.

The J gene is TRBJ2-2, the V gene TRBV7-9; 10 bases agree with TRBD2. This CDR3 contains 14 residues. V was pared by 7 bases and J by 6 bases, with 5 bases of the junction left unmatched. Germline V CDR1 and CDR2: SEHNR, FQNEAQ (reference sequence). The CDR3 DNA reads TGTGCCAGCAAGGAACTAGCGGGGTCCGGGGAGCTGTTTTTT. It yields the protein CASKELAGSGELFF.

The rearrangement uses TRBV5-1 and TRBJ2-7; TRBD1 matches at 7 bases. The CDR3 is 15 residues long. The V segment lost 3 bases and the J segment 0 bases; nucleotides outside the gene matches: 6. The germline V gene has CDR1 SGHRS and CDR2 YFSETQ. The CDR3, as DNA: TGCGCCAGCAGCTCGCCGGGACAGAGCTCCTACGAGCAGTACTTC. It codes for CASSSPGQSSYEQYF.

The genes are TRBV10-2 and TRBJ1-5; TRBD1 matches at 10 bases. The J segment lost 4 bases and the V segment lost 3 bases, leaving 9 bases of the junction unmatched. The CDR3 consists of 17 residues. Germline CDR1 WSHSY, CDR2 SAAADI. The CDR3 here is CASSERRDRGRNQPQHF. Here the CDR3 DNA reads TGCGCCAGCAGTGAAAGGAGGGACAGGGGCCGGAATCAGCCCCAGCATTTT.

This clone was seen more than once but under ten times. The V call is TRBV14, the J call TRBJ2-1, with D uncertain. This CDR3 is built from 17 residues. The germline V and J ends were trimmed by 0 bases and 5 bases, with 17 bases remaining between them. The germline gives CDR1 SGHDN, CDR2 FVKESK. The CDR3 nucleotides read TGTGCCAGCAGCCAAGATCGACCACAGAACCGAAACAATGAGCAGTTCTTC. This codes for CASSQDRPQNRNNEQFF.

This clone was counted once. The V call is TRBV9, the J call TRBJ2-1, with TRBD2 identical over 9 bases. Germline-derived CDR1 and CDR2 are SGDLS and YYNGEE. The CDR3 length is 15 residues. V gave up 1 base and J gave up 6 bases; unmatched junction bases: 5. The CDR3, as DNA: TGTGCCAGCAGCGTACCGGGACTAGCAGGCAATGAGCAGTTCTTC. This encodes CASSVPGLAGNEQFF.